A single sample is the source of the 10 T cell receptor beta chains below, sequenced in a study of blood T cells in healthy people across ages. Together with a sample-barcoded 5' primer, a J-beta primer mix was included in a second PCR lasting roughly 6 to 12 cycles. TCRdb itself ran the 5' RACE reads through MiXCR, one entry per CDR3 protein. The table lists 2 million or so distinct CDR3 sequences, 49% of them singletons, with 2.1% in the top ten. Sequences were obtained from blood. Receptor source: a woman in her 40s in good health.

Concerning this clonotype: Germline and junction disagree at one end, which may indicate a read error. This chain connects TRBV20-1 to TRBJ2-7; 7 nucleotides match TRBD2. The germline V gene encodes CDR1 DFQATT and CDR2 SNEGSKA (reference sequence). This CDR3 spans 13 amino acids. CDR3 protein: CSAIGTISYEQYF. The CDR3 nucleotides are TGCAGTGCTATAGGGACTATATCCTATGAGCAGTACTTC.

This chain uses TRBV7-2 with TRBJ2-3, with 14 nucleotides matching TRBD2. Germline values: CDR1 SGHTA, CDR2 FQGNSA. Trimming took 4 bases from V and 10 from J; bases not matched to a gene: 13. The CDR3 has 17 amino acids. CDR3 sequence: CASSSHPTSGGGVAQYF. CDR3 DNA sequence: TGTGCCAGCAGCTCCCACCCGACTAGCGGGGGGGGGGTGGCGCAGTATTTT.

V is TRBV7-2 and J is TRBJ1-6; D remains unclear. Germline values: CDR1 SGHTA, CDR2 FQGNSA. The CDR3 length is 13 residues. Trimming stripped 6 bases from V and 7 bases from J, with 10 bases between. CDR3 nucleotide sequence: TGTGCCAGCAGTTATAACACGAATTCACCCCTCCACTTT. Translated: CASSYNTNSPLHF.

The chain joins TRBV4-3 to TRBJ1-2; D call uncertain. V shed 2 bases and J shed 5 bases, with 15 bases lying between them. This CDR3 has 15 amino acids. Germline assignment: CDR1 LGHNA and CDR2 YSLEER. CDR3 protein: CASSQYQGSGYGYTF. For the CDR3, the DNA is TGCGCCAGCAGCCAATACCAAGGAAGCGGTTATGGCTACACCTTC.

The genes are TRBV24-1 and TRBJ2-5; 7 bases align to TRBD1. Unmatched junction bases numbered 7, after V lost 4 bases and J lost 3 bases. Looked up from germline, CDR1 is KGHDR and CDR2 is SFDVKD. The CDR3 spans 15 residues. CDR3 nucleotide sequence: TGTGCCACCAGTGACGAGACAGGGACGGAAGAGACCCAGTACTTC. Protein: CATSDETGTEETQYF.

The CDR3 DNA reads TGTGCCAGCAGTTTTTGGCAGGCCGGATCCAACTATGGCTACACCTTC. Its translation is CASSFWQAGSNYGYTF. This chain uses TRBV12-3 or TRBV12-4 with TRBJ1-2; D gene unclear. V was pared by 3 bases and J by 2 bases, with 16 bases between. The CDR3 consists of 16 residues.

The CDR3 coding sequence is TGCAGTGCTAGAGAGCCGAGACAGGGTGACCCTAACAATGAGCAGTTCTTC. This codes for CSAREPRQGDPNNEQFF. This chain uses TRBV20-1 with TRBJ2-1; 7 nucleotides agree with TRBD1. The V and J ends lost 0 bases and 5 bases, in that order; junction bases with no gene match: 13. This CDR3 has 17 amino acids. Germline loops: CDR1 DFQATT, CDR2 SNEGSKA (reference sequence).

This chain joins TRBV5-4 and TRBJ2-5; weak D call: TRBD1 (6 bases). Looked up from germline, CDR1 is SGHNT and CDR2 is YYREEE (reference sequence). V lost 4 bases and J lost 2, with 15 bases in between. The CDR3 is 15 amino acids. The CDR3 sequence is CASSTGTSDQETQYF. CDR3 sequence (DNA): TGTGCCAGCAGCACCGGGACATCTGATCAAGAGACCCAGTACTTC.

The rearrangement links TRBV20-1 to TRBJ2-7, with 12 positions matching TRBD2. V trimming: 5 bases; J trimming: 2 bases; junction bases outside the gene matches: 7. CDR3 length equals 15 residues. Per the germline V gene, CDR1 is DFQATT and CDR2 is SNEGSKA (reference sequence). The CDR3, as DNA: TGCAGTGCTGGAAAACCTAGCGGGGGGGCCTACGAGCAGTACTTC. The encoded protein is CSAGKPSGGAYEQYF.

The rearrangement joins TRBV4-1 to TRBJ2-5; 10 bases match TRBD2. CDR1 and CDR2 (germline): MGHRA, YSYEKL. The trim removed 3 bases at V and 3 bases at J, leaving 7 bases unmatched. CDR3 size: 16 residues. The CDR3 region has the DNA TGCGCCAGCAGCCAGGGAGTAGCGGGGGGTGAAGAGACCCAGTACTTC. Protein sequence: CASSQGVAGGEETQYF.